Below are 20 T cell receptor beta chains sequenced from a single sample in a study of cytomegalovirus exposure and HLA in healthy donors. This table comes from immunoSEQ multiplex PCR, and its TCRdb copy is limited to in-frame clones, with some not included. The data contain about 160,000 clones, roughly 91% of them seen just once; the ten biggest clones take up 2.5% to 3%. The sample comprised PBMCs. These receptors originate from a man between 18 and 35 years old in good health and CMV-seronegative.

The DNA of the CDR3 is TGCGCCAGCACGGCCCCAGGGGTAGCGAACACCGGGGAGCTGTTTTTT. It yields the protein CASTAPGVANTGELFF. The rearrangement uses TRBV5-1 and TRBJ2-2, with D possibly TRBD1 on 6 matching bases. CDR3 length equals 16 residues. The V end lost 6 bases, the J end lost 0 bases, and 15 bases lay between the germline ends. Germline lookup yields CDR1 SGHRS and CDR2 YFSETQ.

The chain combines TRBV28 with TRBJ1-3; D is possibly TRBD1 (6 bases). Germline V lookup: CDR1 MDHEN, CDR2 SYDVKM. CDR3 length: 15 amino acids. V was clipped by 8 bases and J by 4 bases, with 18 bases between them. The CDR3 region is CASESYKDRGNTIYF. The CDR3 coding sequence is TGTGCCAGCGAAAGCTACAAAGACAGGGGAAACACCATATATTTT.

The chain combines TRBV4-1 with TRBJ1-2, with 9 bases aligning to TRBD1. This CDR3 is 15 amino acids long. J gave up 4 bases and V 1 base, and 4 bases lay outside the gene matches. The germline gives CDR1 MGHRA, CDR2 YSYEKL. The DNA of the CDR3 is TGCGCCAGCAGCCAAGGGACAGGGGCGGTCTATGGCTACACCTTC. Amino acid sequence: CASSQGTGAVYGYTF.

J is TRBJ2-2 and V is TRBV7-2; the D is unclear. V gave up 5 bases and J gave up 4 bases, with 14 bases separating them. The CDR3 has 15 amino acids. The germline gives CDR1 SGHTA, CDR2 FQGNSA. The CDR3 is CASSATLIGTGELFF. The CDR3 DNA reads TGTGCCAGCAGCGCCACCCTTATCGGCACCGGGGAGCTGTTTTTT.

The chain combines TRBV6-5 with TRBJ2-3; TRBD1 agrees at 7 bases. V trimming: 7 bases; J trimming: 1 base; junction bases outside the gene matches: 2. CDR1 is MNHEY, CDR2 SVGAGI, per germline. The CDR3 runs to 13 residues. CDR3: CASNRGGTDTQYF. In DNA, the CDR3 is TGTGCCAGCAACAGGGGAGGCACAGATACGCAGTATTTT.

CDR3: CASRGLAASYEQYF. The CDR3 nucleotides read TGTGCCAGCAGGGGACTAGCGGCATCCTACGAGCAGTACTTC. The chain is built from TRBV2 and TRBJ2-7, with TRBD2 identical over 11 bases. The CDR3 sequence is 14 residues long. V was clipped by 6 bases and J by 1 base; unmatched bases: 2. Germline CDR1 is SNHLY and CDR2 is FYNNEI.

The gene calls are TRBV5-4 and TRBJ2-1; a possible D gene is TRBD1 (6 bases). V was cut by 4 bases and J by 0 bases, with 14 bases left in between. The CDR3 is made up of 16 amino acids. Germline loops: CDR1 SGHNT, CDR2 YYREEE (reference sequence). DNA of the CDR3: TGTGCCAGCAGCACCAGACAGGCCTCCTCCTACAATGAGCAGTTCTTC. Residues: CASSTRQASSYNEQFF.

The chain employs TRBV11-2 and TRBJ2-7, with D tentatively TRBD2 (6 bases). Germline V gene data show CDR1 as SGHAT and CDR2 as FQNNGV. The CDR3 totals 15 residues. V lost 1 base, J lost 3 bases, and 13 bases lay in between. This CDR3 is CASSLGSGPFYEQYV. In nucleotides, the CDR3 is TGTGCCAGCAGCTTAGGAAGCGGGCCCTTCTACGAGCAGTACGTC.

The chain is built from TRBV28 and TRBJ1-4, with TRBD1 as a possible D gene (6 bases). The CDR3 sequence is 17 residues long. CDR1 and CDR2 (germline): MDHEN, SYDVKM. V gave up 6 bases and J gave up 7 bases, with 24 bases separating them. As DNA, the CDR3 is TGTGCCAGCAGCTCACAGGGTAACAGCTTCCTTAGTGAAAAACTGTTTTTT. Its translation is CASSSQGNSFLSEKLFF.

The chain is built from TRBV6-1 and TRBJ1-2, with TRBD1 matching over 8 bases. This CDR3 is 15 amino acids long. From germline, CDR1 is MNHNS and CDR2 SASEGT. V gave up 7 bases and J gave up 8 bases; unmatched junction bases: 15. The CDR3 sequence is CASTKDRDGFWGYTF. CDR3 coding DNA: TGTGCCAGCACCAAGGACAGGGACGGCTTTTGGGGCTACACCTTC.

The chain has TRBV5-1 and TRBJ2-3; 10 bases agree with TRBD1. The V gene's germline CDR1 is SGHRS and CDR2 YFSETQ. The CDR3 loop spans 14 amino acids. J gave up 6 bases and V 4 bases, and 5 bases lay outside the gene matches. CDR3 region: CASSPGQGSDTQYF. Written as DNA, the CDR3 is TGCGCCAGCAGCCCGGGACAGGGGTCGGATACGCAGTATTTT. Together with reference TRBV5-1 and TRBJ2-3, the CDR3 gives the full variable domain: KAGVTQTPRYLIKTRGQQVTLSCSPISGHRSVSWYQQTPGQGLQFLFEYFSETQRNKGNFPGRFSGRQFSNSRSEMNVSTLELGDSALYLCASSPGQGSDTQYFGPGTRLTVL.

This sequence joins TRBV11-2 and TRBJ1-4; D is unresolved. The ends were cut back, 5 bases at V and 0 bases at J, with 13 bases in the middle. The length of the CDR3 is 16 residues. Per germline, CDR1 SGHAT and CDR2 FQNNGV. The CDR3 DNA follows: TGTGCCAGCAGCCCCGGAGAGGGCTCAACTAATGAAAAACTGTTTTTT. This codes for CASSPGEGSTNEKLFF.

This chain links TRBV5-4 with TRBJ2-1; TRBD2 matches 12 bases. The CDR3 length is 18 residues. CDR1 and CDR2 (germline): SGHNT, YYREEE (reference sequence). With 4 bases clipped from V and 3 bases from J, the junction kept 11 bases outside the gene matches. CDR3 in amino acids: CASSTSTSGRYGYNEQFF. CDR3 DNA sequence: TGTGCCAGCAGCACCTCAACTAGCGGGAGGTATGGCTACAATGAGCAGTTCTTC.

This chain connects TRBV28 to TRBJ1-2; the D gene is possibly TRBD1 (5 bases). The ends were cut back, 5 bases at V and 1 base at J, with 17 bases in the middle. The germline V gene encodes CDR1 MDHEN and CDR2 SYDVKM. The CDR3 has 16 amino acids. The CDR3 loop reads CASSNGAQLINYGYTF. The CDR3 DNA sequence: TGTGCCAGCAGTAATGGGGCCCAACTTATTAACTATGGCTACACCTTC.

This clone appeared a few times. CDR3 residues: CASSDSEQYF. DNA for the CDR3: TGTGCCAGCAGTGATAGCGAGCAGTACTTC. This chain links TRBV2 with TRBJ2-7; the D is unclear. The CDR3 is 10 amino acids. In germline, CDR1 is SNHLY, CDR2 FYNNEI. Trimming removed 3 bases at V and 6 bases at J, with 3 bases between.

The chain links TRBV28 to TRBJ2-3; no clear D gene. The length of the CDR3 is 17 residues. V shed 3 bases and J shed 2 bases, with 18 bases lying between them. The germline V gene has CDR1 MDHEN and CDR2 SYDVKM. This CDR3 reads CASSFSLPETYTDTQYF. In DNA, the CDR3 is TGTGCCAGCAGTTTCTCCCTGCCCGAGACATACACAGATACGCAGTATTTT.

The V gene is TRBV5-1, the J gene TRBJ2-5, with 14 bases that match TRBD2. CDR3 length: 15 amino acids. V shed 4 bases and J 5 bases; nucleotides not matched to a gene: 4. Germline loops: CDR1 SGHRS, CDR2 YFSETQ. This CDR3 is CASSGTSGGTETQYF. CDR3 bases: TGCGCCAGCAGCGGGACTAGCGGGGGAACTGAGACCCAGTACTTC.

The chain employs TRBV5-1 and TRBJ1-6; D ambiguous. The CDR3 is made up of 18 amino acids. Trimming left V 0 bases short and J 0 bases short, with 13 bases between. Germline CDR1 and CDR2: SGHRS and YFSETQ. CDR3 DNA sequence: TGCGCCAGCAGCTTGGGCGACGGAGAAAGCTCCTATAATTCACCCCTCCACTTT. Residues: CASSLGDGESSYNSPLHF. Complete variable domain (other parts from reference TRBV5-1 and TRBJ1-6): KAGVTQTPRYLIKTRGQQVTLSCSPISGHRSVSWYQQTPGQGLQFLFEYFSETQRNKGNFPGRFSGRQFSNSRSEMNVSTLELGDSALYLCASSLGDGESSYNSPLHFGNGTRLTVT.

The V and J genes are TRBV28 and TRBJ2-1; 10 nucleotides line up with TRBD2. The CDR3 length is 13 residues. The V gene's germline CDR1 is MDHEN and CDR2 SYDVKM. V shed 6 bases and J 8 bases; nucleotides not matched to a gene: 4. The DNA for the CDR3 is TGTGCCAGCAGACTAGCGGGAAACGATGAGCAGTTCTTC. Translated: CASRLAGNDEQFF.

The chain is built from TRBV12-5 and TRBJ2-3, with TRBD2 as a possible D gene (5 bases). The V end lost 8 bases, the J end lost 2 bases, and 8 bases lay between the germline ends. Per the germline V gene, CDR1 is LGHNT and CDR2 is FRNRAP. CDR3 length: 12 residues. The CDR3 nucleotides read TGTGCTAGTTCGAGGGACACAGATACGCAGTATTTT. Residues: CASSRDTDTQYF.